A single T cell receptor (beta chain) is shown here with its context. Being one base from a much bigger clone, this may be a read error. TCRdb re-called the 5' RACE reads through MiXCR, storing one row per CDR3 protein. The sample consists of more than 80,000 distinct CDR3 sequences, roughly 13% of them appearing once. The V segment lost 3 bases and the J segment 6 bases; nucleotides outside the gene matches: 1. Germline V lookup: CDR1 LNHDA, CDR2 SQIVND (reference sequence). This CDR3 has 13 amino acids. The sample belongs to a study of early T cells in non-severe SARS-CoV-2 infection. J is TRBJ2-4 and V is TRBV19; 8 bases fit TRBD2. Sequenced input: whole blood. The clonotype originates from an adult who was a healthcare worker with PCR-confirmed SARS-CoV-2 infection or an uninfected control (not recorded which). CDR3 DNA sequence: TGTGCCAGTAGTATTGCGGGGGGAAACATTCAGTACTTC. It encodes CASSIAGGNIQYF. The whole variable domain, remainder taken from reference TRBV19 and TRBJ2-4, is DGGITQSPKYLFRKEGQNVTLSCEQNLNHDAMYWYRQDPGQGLRLIYYSQIVNDFQKGDIAEGYSVSREKKESFPLTVTSAQKNPTAFYLCASSIAGGNIQYFGAGTRLSVL.